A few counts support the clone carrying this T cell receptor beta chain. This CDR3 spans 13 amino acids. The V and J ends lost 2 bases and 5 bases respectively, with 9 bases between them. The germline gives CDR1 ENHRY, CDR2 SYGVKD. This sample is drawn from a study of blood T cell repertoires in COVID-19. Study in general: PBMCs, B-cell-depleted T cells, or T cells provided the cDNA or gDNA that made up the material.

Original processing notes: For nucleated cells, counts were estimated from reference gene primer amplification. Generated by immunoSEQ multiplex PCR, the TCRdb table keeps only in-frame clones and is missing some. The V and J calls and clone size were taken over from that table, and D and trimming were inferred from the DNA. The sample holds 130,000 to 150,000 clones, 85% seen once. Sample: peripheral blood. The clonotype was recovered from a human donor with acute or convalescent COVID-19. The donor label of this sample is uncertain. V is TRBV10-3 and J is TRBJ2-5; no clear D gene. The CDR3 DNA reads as TGTGCCATCAGTGAGCCTCCCCTGGAGACCCAGTACTTC. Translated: CAISEPPLETQYF.